This T cell receptor (beta chain) is from a study of blood T cell repertoires in COVID-19. Study-level information: Whether acute or convalescent, the COVID-19 samples came from the United States, Italy and Spain. T cells, B-cell-depleted T cells, or PBMCs provided the cDNA or gDNA that served as material.

Between the trimmed V and J ends, which lost 7 bases and 8 bases, there was a span of 13 bases. The CDR3 runs 13 residues. From germline, CDR1 is SGHDT and CDR2 YYEEEE. As handled by the study authors: Reference gene primer amplification yielded estimated nucleated cell counts. Assay used: immunoSEQ multiplex PCR; TCRdb lists only in-frame clones, some missing. D and trimming were read from the DNA, whereas the V and J calls and clone size are those reported in that table. The table has 60,000 or so clones, over 70% seen once; the top ten hold 10%. Seattle enrolled patients during active infection and tracked them longitudinally.

The clonotype comes from a man younger than 45 with COVID-19, enrolled during active disease. The sample was peripheral blood. The V gene is TRBV5-6, the J gene TRBJ1-6; no clear D gene. The CDR3 DNA follows: TGTGCCAGCGGTCCTTACGGGGATTCACCCCTCCACTTT. It codes for CASGPYGDSPLHF.